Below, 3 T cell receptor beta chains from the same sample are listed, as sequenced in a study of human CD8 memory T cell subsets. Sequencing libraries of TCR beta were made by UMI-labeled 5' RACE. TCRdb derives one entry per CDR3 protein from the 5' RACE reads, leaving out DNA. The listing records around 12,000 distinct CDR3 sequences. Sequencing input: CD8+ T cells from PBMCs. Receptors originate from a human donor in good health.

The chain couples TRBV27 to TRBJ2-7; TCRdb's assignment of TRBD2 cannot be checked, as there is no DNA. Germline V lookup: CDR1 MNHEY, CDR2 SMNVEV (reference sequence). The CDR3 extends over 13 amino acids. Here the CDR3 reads CATMAGGAHEQYF.

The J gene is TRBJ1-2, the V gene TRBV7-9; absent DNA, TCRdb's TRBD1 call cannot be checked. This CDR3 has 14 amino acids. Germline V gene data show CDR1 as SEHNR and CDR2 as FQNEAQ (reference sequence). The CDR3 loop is CASSFRGVNYGYTF.

The CDR3 reads CASSLEGRGTGELFF. The chain joins TRBV7-9 to TRBJ2-2; TCRdb proposes TRBD1, but this gene call is untestable without DNA. Germline V gene sequence: CDR1 SEHNR, CDR2 FQNEAQ (reference sequence). The CDR3 contains 15 residues. The whole variable domain, remainder taken from reference TRBV7-9 and TRBJ2-2, is DTGVSQNPRHKITKRGQNVTFRCDPISEHNRLYWYRQTLGQGPEFLTYFQNEAQLEKSRLLSDRFSAERPKGSFSTLEIQRTEQGDSAMYLCASSLEGRGTGELFFGEGSRLTVL.